One sample yielded the 25 T cell receptor beta chains listed below, sequenced in a study of T cell repertoires in cytomegalovirus infection. A single record per CDR3 protein comes from TCRdb applying MiXCR to the reads. This sample has around 210,000 distinct CDR3 sequences, with approximately 7% found just once. Sequences were obtained from PBMCs. The receptors come from a human donor in good health (CMV status not recorded). Some clones in this sample may be carry-over from other donors' samples.

V is TRBV20-1 and J is TRBJ2-1, with 8 positions matching TRBD2. The CDR3 contains 13 residues. Per the germline V gene, CDR1 is DFQATT and CDR2 is SNEGSKA (reference sequence). V lost 6 bases, J lost 5 bases, and 6 bases stayed unmatched. The CDR3 coding sequence is TGCAGTGCGCCGGGACTAGATCACAATGAGCAGTTCTTC. Its translation is CSAPGLDHNEQFF.

This clonotype has a count of ten or more. J is TRBJ2-2 and V is TRBV4-3; 13 bases fit TRBD2. Per the germline V gene, CDR1 is LGHNA and CDR2 is YSLEER. The V gene end was trimmed by 5 bases and the J gene end by 0 bases; junction bases not matched to a gene: 6. The CDR3 runs to 18 residues. The CDR3, as DNA: TGCGCCAGCAGCGTCGGACTAGCGGGGGCCGCGAACACCGGGGAGCTGTTTTTT. Amino acids: CASSVGLAGAANTGELFF.

This clonotype was seen at least ten times. The chain combines TRBV7-9 with TRBJ1-6; D remains ambiguous. Germline V gene sequence: CDR1 SEHNR, CDR2 FQNEAQ (reference sequence). V dropped 5 bases and J dropped 7 bases, with 9 bases sitting between them. The CDR3 contains 13 residues. CDR3 region: CASSQLQNSPLHF. CDR3 coding DNA: TGTGCCAGCAGCCAACTACAGAATTCACCCCTCCACTTT.

The table lists this clonotype with many counts. The chain employs TRBV6-6 and TRBJ2-7; 9 bases fit TRBD1. The V gene end was trimmed by 7 bases and the J gene end by 3 bases; junction bases not matched to a gene: 7. Germline V CDR1 and CDR2: MNHNY, SVGAGI (reference sequence). The CDR3 runs to 14 residues. The CDR3 region has the DNA TGTGCCAGCACCCGGACAGGGGACTTCTACGAGCAGTACTTC. Amino acids: CASTRTGDFYEQYF.

This clonotype was detected ten times or more. The chain joins TRBV5-1 to TRBJ1-6; D not certain. Germline CDR1 is SGHRS and CDR2 is YFSETQ. V was pared by 4 bases and J by 6 bases, with 20 bases between. This CDR3 comprises 17 residues. The CDR3 sequence is CASSLENAWGSNSPLHF. Here the CDR3 DNA reads TGCGCCAGCAGCCTAGAAAATGCGTGGGGTAGTAATTCACCCCTCCACTTT.

This clonotype was detected many times. V is TRBV7-6 and J is TRBJ2-6; D unclear. CDR3 length: 17 residues. Germline lookup yields CDR1 SGHVS and CDR2 FNYEAQ. Trimming shortened V by 0 bases and J by 1 base, and 10 bases separated the two germline ends. The CDR3 DNA is TGTGCCAGCAGCTTAGCGTCGGCGAGGTCTGGGGCCAACGTCCTGACTTTC. Its protein is CASSLASARSGANVLTF.

This clonotype showed up many times. The chain is built from TRBV7-2 and TRBJ2-5; no reliable D call. The CDR3 has 13 residues. The germline V gene has CDR1 SGHTA and CDR2 FQGNSA. Trimming stripped 1 base from V and 5 bases from J, with 8 bases between. CDR3 sequence: CASSLGFEETQYF. The CDR3, as DNA: TGTGCCAGCAGCTTAGGCTTTGAGGAGACCCAGTACTTC. The full variable domain, its missing parts supplied by reference TRBV7-2 and TRBJ2-5, is GAGVSQSPSNKVTEKGKDVELRCDPISGHTALYWYRQSLGQGLEFLIYFQGNSAPDKSGLPSDRFSAERTGGSVSTLTIQRTQQEDSAVYLCASSLGFEETQYFGPGTRLLVL.

This clonotype was counted ten times or more. The genes are TRBV6-2 or TRBV6-3 and TRBJ2-1; possible D gene TRBD1, 5 bases. This CDR3 has 13 amino acids. Per the germline V gene, CDR1 is MNHEY and CDR2 is SVGEGT. V was cut by 4 bases and J by 7 bases, with 11 bases left in between. The CDR3 coding sequence is TGTGCCAGCAGTTTACTCCAGGGAAATGAGCAGTTCTTC. This translates into CASSLLQGNEQFF.

This clonotype was seen many times. This chain links TRBV5-4 with TRBJ2-7; D is unresolved. The CDR3 totals 12 residues. Looked up from germline, CDR1 is SGHNT and CDR2 is YYREEE (reference sequence). The V end was cut by 0 bases, the J end by 7 bases, with 8 bases between. CDR3 in DNA: TGTGCCAGCAGCTTGGGGGGTCGAGAGCAGTACTTC. Amino acids: CASSLGGREQYF.

This clonotype was observed at least ten times. The chain has TRBV6-5 and TRBJ1-5; D remains ambiguous. V lost 0 bases and J 0 bases, leaving 12 bases between the germline ends. Germline V CDR1 and CDR2: MNHEY, SVGAGI. The CDR3 runs 17 residues. For the CDR3, the DNA is TGTGCCAGCAGTTACTCGAACCCAGGCTATAGCAATCAGCCCCAGCATTTT. It specifies CASSYSNPGYSNQPQHF.

This clonotype has at least ten counts. This chain links TRBV7-9 with TRBJ2-3, with D possibly TRBD2 on 6 matching bases. Germline V CDR1 and CDR2: SEHNR, FQNEAQ (reference sequence). CDR3 size: 17 residues. V lost 7 bases to trimming and J lost 2 bases, with 22 bases between them. CDR3 region: CASTIQEEGTPTDTQYF. CDR3 nucleotides: TGTGCCAGCACCATTCAGGAGGAGGGGACCCCCACAGATACGCAGTATTTT.

There are many counts of this clonotype. The chain recombines TRBV7-2 with TRBJ1-1; a possible D gene is TRBD1 (6 bases). CDR1 and CDR2 (germline): SGHTA, FQGNSA. This CDR3 is built from 17 residues. V lost 5 bases to trimming and J lost 2 bases, with 21 bases between them. The CDR3 DNA reads as TGTGCCAGCAGCACCCCTATGGGAGGGGGGTTCAACACTGAAGCTTTCTTT. It is translated as CASSTPMGGGFNTEAFF. Together with reference TRBV7-2 and TRBJ1-1, the CDR3 gives the full variable domain: GAGVSQSPSNKVTEKGKDVELRCDPISGHTALYWYRQSLGQGLEFLIYFQGNSAPDKSGLPSDRFSAERTGGSVSTLTIQRTQQEDSAVYLCASSTPMGGGFNTEAFFGQGTRLTVV.

This clonotype was observed many times. This chain links TRBV12-3 or TRBV12-4 with TRBJ1-2; TRBD1 matches at 7 bases. Trimming at V came to 10 bases and at J to 2 bases, leaving 4 bases not matched to a gene. The CDR3 has 12 amino acids. CDR3 protein: CAIPTGNYGYTF. CDR3 sequence (DNA): TGTGCCATCCCGACAGGGAACTATGGCTACACCTTC.

This clonotype was recorded many times. The V gene is TRBV6-1, the J gene TRBJ1-2; 7 bases are a match to TRBD1. Germline V gives CDR1 MNHNS, CDR2 SASEGT. The CDR3 consists of 16 residues. Unmatched junction bases numbered 14, after V lost 7 bases and J lost 3 bases. This CDR3 is CASTPRGGGADYGYTF. CDR3 in DNA: TGTGCCAGCACCCCACGGGGAGGGGGCGCTGACTATGGCTACACCTTC.

This clonotype was recorded many times. J is TRBJ2-1 and V is TRBV9, with D unresolved. The germline V gene has CDR1 SGDLS and CDR2 YYNGEE. Trimming cost V 1 base and J 4 bases, with 6 bases left between them. The CDR3 loop spans 13 amino acids. CDR3 protein: CASSVSRYNEQFF. In DNA, the CDR3 is TGTGCCAGCAGCGTAAGCAGGTACAATGAGCAGTTCTTC.

This clonotype was seen repeatedly, ten times or more. The chain links TRBV11-1 to TRBJ2-1; 13 nucleotides align to TRBD2. Trimming cost V 5 bases and J 8 bases; bases outside gene matches: 9. Germline lookup yields CDR1 SGHAT and CDR2 FQDESV (reference sequence). The CDR3 extends over 16 amino acids. The CDR3 region is CASSPRTSGGVHEQFF. CDR3 in DNA: TGTGCCAGCAGCCCCAGGACTAGCGGGGGAGTTCATGAGCAGTTCTTC.

This clonotype showed up many times. This chain links TRBV25-1 with TRBJ1-2; 7 bases line up with TRBD1. V dropped 1 base and J dropped 5; count of bases not matched to a gene: 4. The germline CDR1 and CDR2 sequences are MGHDK and SYGVNS. This CDR3 contains 14 residues. CDR3 sequence (DNA): TGTGCCAGCAGTGAATGGGGGACAGAATATGGCTACACCTTC. Translation gives CASSEWGTEYGYTF.

This clonotype is medium-sized (0.01 to 0.1%). The chain carries TRBV7-2 and TRBJ1-2; perhaps TRBD1 as D (5 bases). This CDR3 spans 16 amino acids. Trimming pared 5 bases from V and 1 base from J, leaving 17 bases between. Looked up from germline, CDR1 is SGHTA and CDR2 is FQGNSA. CDR3 region: CASSPQPGQINYGYTF. The CDR3 region has the DNA TGTGCCAGCAGCCCTCAACCCGGACAAATTAACTATGGCTACACCTTC. The variable domain in full, with the rest retrieved from reference TRBV7-2 and TRBJ1-2, is GAGVSQSPSNKVTEKGKDVELRCDPISGHTALYWYRQSLGQGLEFLIYFQGNSAPDKSGLPSDRFSAERTGGSVSTLTIQRTQQEDSAVYLCASSPQPGQINYGYTFGSGTRLTVV.

The chain employs TRBV29-1 and TRBJ2-3; D might be TRBD1 (6 bases). Germline assignment: CDR1 SQVTM and CDR2 ANQGSEA. This CDR3 contains 13 residues. V was trimmed by 6 bases and J by 0 bases, leaving 10 bases between them. The DNA for the CDR3 is TGCAGCGTGACTACAGGGAGCACAGATACGCAGTATTTT. Protein product: CSVTTGSTDTQYF.

This clonotype was seen at least ten times. The chain couples TRBV24-1 to TRBJ2-1, with unresolved D. This CDR3 contains 12 residues. The V gene lost 4 bases and the J gene lost 6 bases, with 6 bases spanning the gap. The germline V gene has CDR1 KGHDR and CDR2 SFDVKD. As DNA, the CDR3 is TGTGCCACCAGTGACAGTCGCAATGAGCAGTTCTTC. This gives the protein CATSDSRNEQFF.

The chain links TRBV14 to TRBJ1-2; D is ambiguous. Germline loops: CDR1 SGHDN, CDR2 FVKESK. The CDR3 totals 16 residues. The V and J ends lost 3 bases and 4 bases respectively, with 18 bases between them. The CDR3 reads CASSQSLAAGGYGYTF. The CDR3 DNA reads as TGTGCCAGCAGCCAGTCACTTGCGGCGGGAGGCTATGGCTACACCTTC.

This clonotype was found a few times. J is TRBJ1-2 and V is TRBV7-2; 11 positions match TRBD1. V was clipped by 1 base and J by 7 bases; unmatched bases: 5. The CDR3 is made up of 15 amino acids. Germline V lookup: CDR1 SGHTA, CDR2 FQGNSA. For the CDR3, the DNA is TGTGCCAGCAGCTTAGTTGGACAGGGGGCAAGTGGCTACACCTTC. Translating it yields CASSLVGQGASGYTF. The entire variable domain, with the rest obtained from reference TRBV7-2 and TRBJ1-2, is as follows: GAGVSQSPSNKVTEKGKDVELRCDPISGHTALYWYRQSLGQGLEFLIYFQGNSAPDKSGLPSDRFSAERTGGSVSTLTIQRTQQEDSAVYLCASSLVGQGASGYTFGSGTRLTVV.

This clonotype was picked up many times. The chain couples TRBV7-2 to TRBJ2-7, with no clear D. Germline-derived CDR1 and CDR2 are SGHTA and FQGNSA. The CDR3 runs 13 residues. V lost 5 bases to trimming and J lost 3 bases, with 11 bases between them. This CDR3 reads CASSALVGYEQYF. DNA of the CDR3: TGTGCCAGCAGCGCCCTGGTTGGCTACGAGCAGTACTTC.

This clonotype was seen repeatedly, ten times or more. This rearrangement joins TRBV7-8 to TRBJ2-3, with D unresolved. The CDR3 extends over 16 amino acids. In germline, CDR1 is SGHVS, CDR2 FQNEAQ. V was clipped by 2 bases and J by 0 bases, with 12 bases between them. The CDR3 region is CASSLNHGSSTDTQYF. CDR3 DNA sequence: TGTGCCAGCAGCTTAAACCACGGATCTAGCACAGATACGCAGTATTTT.

This clonotype has a count of ten or more. This chain uses TRBV7-6 with TRBJ1-2; the D is unclear. The germline V gene encodes CDR1 SGHVS and CDR2 FNYEAQ. Trimming cost V 5 bases and J 4 bases, with 11 bases left between them. CDR3 length: 13 residues. The CDR3 nucleotides read TGTGCCAGCAGCCCCCTAACAGTCTATGGCTACACCTTC. Its protein is CASSPLTVYGYTF.